This T cell receptor beta chain was identified in a study of T cells in women clearing cervical HPV infection. Study findings and constraints: Timing of associations relative to infection is unclear; T-cell subsets were not isolated.

All donors had a single incident cervical HPV16 infection, not prevalent. From germline, CDR1 is DFQATT and CDR2 SNEGSKA (reference sequence). The CDR3 spans 15 residues. The table came from immunoSEQ multiplex PCR; TCRdb's copy has only in-frame clones and leaves some out. With about 20,000 clones in the sample, the ten largest clones hold 5.5% to 8%. Remarks on this clone: Its antigen remains unidentified. Sequencing ends 3 residues short of the CDR3 end; the germline J gene provides the rest.

The receptor's source is a woman between 18 and 75 years old with a cervical HPV16 infection that either progressed to CIN3+ or cleared (not recorded which). Sample: blood buffy coat. This chain links TRBV20-1 with TRBJ2-2; 11 nucleotides agree with TRBD1. The CDR3 bases that were read are TGCAGTGCTCGGACAGGGGGCGCTTATAATTCACCG. This encodes CSARTGGAYNSP. The entire CDR3 reads CSARTGGAYNSPLFF.